One and the same sample provided the 27 T cell receptor beta chains below, sequenced in a study of read filtering for tumor transcriptome and immune sequencing. From about 400 ng of RNA, a library with molecular barcoded alpha/delta and beta/gamma adaptors was made. TCRdb recomputed calls from the reads with MiXCR, one row per CDR3 protein. The repertoire holds 35,000 to 45,000 distinct CDR3 sequences, with approximately 13% as singletons. The sequencing input was a population of CD138-negative cells sorted from bone marrow. These receptors all come from a donor aged 40 or over with multiple myeloma.

Ten or more counts support this clonotype. The rearrangement joins TRBV5-4 to TRBJ2-7, with 9 bases lining up with TRBD1. Trimming at V came to 3 bases and at J to 0 bases, leaving 10 bases not matched to a gene. This CDR3 comprises 17 residues. The germline CDR1 and CDR2 sequences are SGHNT and YYREEE (reference sequence). The CDR3 spells CASSSGVDRGSSYEQYF. In DNA, the CDR3 is TGTGCCAGCAGCTCCGGAGTGGACAGGGGTAGCTCCTACGAGCAGTACTTC.

Ten or more counts support this clonotype. The chain combines TRBV3-1 with TRBJ2-1, with D possibly being TRBD1 or TRBD2 (6 bases each). The CDR3 is 15 amino acids. The germline gives CDR1 LGHDT, CDR2 YNNKEL (reference sequence). The ends were cut back, 2 bases at V and 6 bases at J, with 14 bases in the middle. The CDR3 spells CASSQLARGANEQFF. DNA of the CDR3: TGTGCCAGCAGCCAACTAGCAAGGGGGGCCAATGAGCAGTTCTTC.

This clonotype was observed many times. V gene TRBV6-6 combines with J gene TRBJ2-3; D is possibly TRBD1 (5 bases). Trimming shortened V by 7 bases and J by 6 bases, and 8 bases separated the two germline ends. Germline lookup yields CDR1 MNHNY and CDR2 SVGAGI (reference sequence). This CDR3 spans 11 amino acids. The CDR3 bases are TGTGCCAGCACGTACAGGGATACGCAGTATTTT. Protein sequence: CASTYRDTQYF.

This clonotype has ten or more counts. The chain links TRBV5-4 to TRBJ2-1, with D possibly matching TRBD2 (7 bases). The ends were cut back, 4 bases at V and 8 bases at J, with 19 bases in the middle. The CDR3 loop spans 15 amino acids. CDR1 is SGHNT, CDR2 YYREEE, per germline (reference sequence). CDR3 in DNA: TGTGCCAGCAGCCTCGGGGGGCGGGATTTGGATGAGCAGTTCTTC. Its translation: CASSLGGRDLDEQFF.

The chain is built from TRBV20-1 and TRBJ2-2; D is possibly TRBD1 (6 bases). Trimming left V 3 bases short and J 7 bases short, with 15 bases between. From germline, CDR1 is DFQATT and CDR2 SNEGSKA (reference sequence). The CDR3 totals 14 residues. CDR3 sequence: CSARYRTADGELFF. The CDR3 DNA sequence: TGCAGTGCTAGGTACCGGACAGCAGACGGGGAGCTGTTTTTT.

At least ten counts were recorded for this clonotype. The chain combines TRBV19 with TRBJ1-1, with D tentatively TRBD1 (6 bases). With 4 bases removed from V and 1 base from J, the gap between germline ends came to 19 bases. Germline V gene data show CDR1 as LNHDA and CDR2 as SQIVND (reference sequence). CDR3 length equals 17 residues. The CDR3 DNA reads as TGTGCCAGTAGTAGTAGAGACCGGCAGGGGTGGAACACTGAAGCTTTCTTT. It is translated as CASSSRDRQGWNTEAFF.

This clonotype was counted ten times or more. One end of the junction fails to match germline, which may point to a read error. V is TRBV4-1 and J is TRBJ2-7; D gene ambiguous. The CDR3 contains 13 residues. From germline, CDR1 is MGHRA and CDR2 YSYEKL. CDR3 sequence reads: CASSQDPSAAHRF. The CDR3 DNA is TGCGCCAGCAGCCAAGACCCCAGCGCGGCCCATCGGTTC.

This clonotype was observed many times. The chain employs TRBV9 and TRBJ1-1; D is unresolved. V shed 2 bases and J shed 5 bases, with 10 bases lying between them. The CDR3 runs 13 residues. Looked up from germline, CDR1 is SGDLS and CDR2 is YYNGEE. Here the CDR3 reads CASSVSLGTEAFF. CDR3 in DNA: TGTGCCAGCAGCGTTAGTCTGGGGACTGAAGCTTTCTTT.

Many counts were recorded for this clonotype. The genes are TRBV5-1 and TRBJ2-2, with D tentatively TRBD2 (6 bases). The CDR3 has 15 residues. From germline, CDR1 is SGHRS and CDR2 YFSETQ. The V end lost 4 bases, the J end lost 2 bases, and 12 bases lay between the germline ends. This CDR3 reads CASSVRDSNTGELFF. CDR3 sequence (DNA): TGCGCCAGCAGCGTCCGGGACTCCAACACCGGGGAGCTGTTTTTT.

The sample holds many counts of this clonotype. This chain uses TRBV7-9 with TRBJ2-1; D unresolved. Trimming pared 2 bases from V and 1 base from J, leaving 9 bases between. The CDR3 extends over 15 amino acids. The germline CDR1 and CDR2 sequences are SEHNR and FQNEAQ (reference sequence). The CDR3 spells CASSLRSESYNEQFF. CDR3 sequence (DNA): TGTGCCAGCAGCTTACGGTCGGAATCCTACAATGAGCAGTTCTTC.

The chain couples TRBV5-4 to TRBJ2-7, with D possibly TRBD1 on 5 matching bases. Germline values: CDR1 SGHNT, CDR2 YYREEE (reference sequence). This CDR3 has 16 residues. The ends were cut back, 4 bases at V and 4 bases at J, with 21 bases in the middle. DNA for the CDR3: TGTGCCAGCAGCCGAACCCAGGGTTTTGAGATGTACGAGCAGTACTTC. Protein: CASSRTQGFEMYEQYF.

The rearrangement links TRBV3-2 to TRBJ2-5; TRBD2, as called in the table, went unchecked against the DNA. TRBV3-2 is a documented pseudogene. The CDR3 totals 15 residues. The CDR3 protein is CASSAPGTSTQTRYF. DNA of the CDR3: TGTGCCAGCAGCGCACCCGGGACTAGCACACAGACCCGGTACTTC.

Details on this clonotype: The junction differs from germline at one of its ends, possibly a read error. CDR3 nucleotides: TGTGCCGTAACGAGGACCGGGGAGCTGTCTTTT. It encodes CAVTRTGELSF. V and J are TRBV2 and TRBJ2-2; a possible D gene is TRBD2 (5 bases). The germline gives CDR1 SNHLY, CDR2 FYNNEI. This CDR3 is built from 11 residues.

This clonotype has only a few counts. The chain has TRBV11-2 and TRBJ2-2; 7 bases agree with TRBD1. The CDR3 is 13 amino acids. Germline loops: CDR1 SGHAT, CDR2 FQNNGV. The V segment lost 6 bases and the J segment 5 bases; nucleotides outside the gene matches: 3. The CDR3 region has the DNA TGTGCCAGCAGAACAGGGGAAACCGGGGAGCTGTTTTTT. This codes for CASRTGETGELFF. The whole variable domain, filled in from reference TRBV11-2 and TRBJ2-2, reads EAGVAQSPRYKIIEKRQSVAFWCNPISGHATLYWYQQILGQGPKLLIQFQNNGVVDDSQLPKDRFSAERLKGVDSTLKIQPAKLEDSAVYLCASRTGETGELFFGEGSRLTVL.

At least ten counts were recorded for this clonotype. The J gene is TRBJ1-1, the V gene TRBV18; D is perhaps TRBD1 (5 bases). V was shortened by 4 bases and J by 6 bases, with 15 bases between the two germline ends. Germline V lookup: CDR1 KGHSH, CDR2 LQKENI. The CDR3 runs 14 residues. CDR3 amino acids: CASSLGTNAAEAFF. The CDR3 DNA reads as TGTGCCAGCTCACTAGGGACGAACGCCGCTGAAGCTTTCTTT. Looking up the rest from reference TRBV18 and TRBJ1-1 gives the full variable domain: NAGVMQNPRHLVRRRGQEARLRCSPMKGHSHVYWYRQLPEEGLKFMVYLQKENIIDESGMPKERFSAEFPKEGPSILRIQQVVRGDSAAYFCASSLGTNAAEAFFGQGTRLTVV.

This clonotype appeared many times. The chain has TRBV5-5 and TRBJ2-1, with a possible D match to TRBD2 (7 bases). V lost 4 bases to trimming and J lost 0 bases, with 20 bases between them. The CDR3 consists of 18 residues. Germline CDR1 is SGHKS and CDR2 is YYEKEE (reference sequence). The DNA of the CDR3 is TGTGCCAGCAGCAGAGGGGGGGTGGGTAGGAGCTCCTACAATGAGCAGTTCTTC. Protein product: CASSRGGVGRSSYNEQFF.

There are a few counts of this clonotype. Being one base from a much bigger clone, this may be a read error. The chain recombines TRBV18 with TRBJ2-7; D is tentatively TRBD1 or TRBD2 (5 bases each). The CDR3 covers 16 residues. Germline CDR1 reads KGHSH; CDR2 reads LQKENI. CDR3: CASSPPSGAAMGERYF. CDR3 nucleotide sequence: TGTGCCAGCTCACCACCGTCCGGGGCAGCTATGGGGGAGCGGTACTTC.

At least ten counts were recorded for this clonotype. The chain couples TRBV7-9 to TRBJ2-7; TRBD2 might be the D (5 bases). The CDR3 contains 15 residues. The germline gives CDR1 SEHNR, CDR2 FQNEAQ (reference sequence). V shed 5 bases and J shed 6 bases, with 20 bases lying between them. As DNA, the CDR3 is TGTGCCAGCAGCGCGACGCGAGGGCTTGGTTCCGAGCAGTACTTC. It codes for CASSATRGLGSEQYF.

In its sample, this clonotype was seen many times. The chain employs TRBV20-1 and TRBJ2-3; D assignment may be TRBD1 or TRBD2 (6 bases each). Germline V gene data show CDR1 as DFQATT and CDR2 as SNEGSKA (reference sequence). V lost 6 bases to trimming and J lost 5 bases, with 21 bases between them. The CDR3 spans 15 residues. Here the CDR3 DNA reads TGCAGTGCCCGACCAGAGGGGGAGGTTAGAGATACGCAGTATTTT. This gives the protein CSARPEGEVRDTQYF.

The table lists this clonotype with many counts. The rearrangement links TRBV5-1 to TRBJ2-3; D is perhaps TRBD1 (6 bases). Germline assignment: CDR1 SGHRS and CDR2 YFSETQ. CDR3 length equals 16 residues. Trimming shortened V by 3 bases and J by 2 bases, and 16 bases separated the two germline ends. The CDR3 DNA is TGCGCCAGCAGCTCTTACAGGGAAGCGATCACAGATACGCAGTATTTT. Residues: CASSSYREAITDTQYF.

This clonotype appeared many times. This chain connects TRBV3-1 to TRBJ1-2; 9 positions match TRBD1. The CDR3 covers 14 residues. CDR1 is LGHDT, CDR2 YNNKEL, per germline (reference sequence). Trimming took 1 base from V and 8 from J; bases not matched to a gene: 5. The CDR3 coding sequence is TGTGCCAGCAGCCAAGTCAACAGGGGGCACGGCTACACCTTC. This sequence encodes CASSQVNRGHGYTF.

This clonotype was found many times. The chain recombines TRBV19 with TRBJ2-1, with a tentative D call TRBD1 (5 bases). V was shortened by 5 bases and J by 5 bases, with 16 bases between the two germline ends. From germline, CDR1 is LNHDA and CDR2 SQIVND (reference sequence). The length of the CDR3 is 15 residues. CDR3 in amino acids: CASSPAHQGNNEQFF. The CDR3 DNA is TGTGCCAGTAGTCCCGCGCACCAGGGCAACAATGAGCAGTTCTTC. The whole variable domain, filled in from reference TRBV19 and TRBJ2-1, reads DGGITQSPKYLFRKEGQNVTLSCEQNLNHDAMYWYRQDPGQGLRLIYYSQIVNDFQKGDIAEGYSVSREKKESFPLTVTSAQKNPTAFYLCASSPAHQGNNEQFFGPGTRLTVL.

Notes on this clonotype: The CDR3 does not close with the conserved phenylalanine or tryptophan, likely indicating a read error. The rearrangement joins TRBV20-1 to TRBJ1-4; 8 bases line up with TRBD1. V lost 6 bases, J lost 6 bases, and 15 bases stayed unmatched. The germline CDR1 and CDR2 sequences are DFQATT and SNEGSKA (reference sequence). The CDR3 is 16 amino acids. CDR3 protein: CSATDREGVPDEKLFC. DNA of the CDR3: TGCAGTGCGACGGACAGGGAGGGTGTACCTGATGAAAAACTGTTTTGT.

This clonotype has a count of ten or more. The rearrangement joins TRBV4-1 to TRBJ2-1, with 7 nucleotides matching TRBD1. In germline, CDR1 is MGHRA, CDR2 YSYEKL. This CDR3 is built from 17 residues. V trimming: 0 bases; J trimming: 2 bases; junction bases outside the gene matches: 7. As DNA, the CDR3 is TGCGCCAGCAGCCAAGATCTGGGGACAGTGCCCTACAATGAGCAGTTCTTC. Amino acids: CASSQDLGTVPYNEQFF.

This clonotype was counted many times. The chain combines TRBV5-1 with TRBJ2-7, with D possibly TRBD2 on 5 matching bases. V was cut by 3 bases and J by 3 bases, with 16 bases left in between. Germline V gives CDR1 SGHRS, CDR2 YFSETQ. The CDR3 extends over 15 amino acids. The CDR3 DNA sequence: TGCGCCAGCAGCTCTGGGAGAATACTGAGCTACGAGCAGTACTTC. Residues: CASSSGRILSYEQYF.

The sample holds many counts of this clonotype. The chain is built from TRBV5-1 and TRBJ1-2, with D perhaps TRBD1 (6 bases). V gave up 0 bases and J gave up 3 bases, with 6 bases separating them. The CDR3 spans 13 residues. Germline V gene data show CDR1 as SGHRS and CDR2 as YFSETQ. The CDR3: CASSLDRDYGYTF. The DNA for the CDR3 is TGCGCCAGCAGCTTGGACAGGGACTATGGCTACACCTTC.

Many counts were recorded for this clonotype. The rearrangement uses TRBV9 and TRBJ2-5; possibly TRBD1 or TRBD2 for D (5 bases each). CDR1 and CDR2 from the germline V gene are SGDLS and YYNGEE. The V end lost 3 bases, the J end lost 0 bases, and 12 bases lay between the germline ends. CDR3 length: 15 amino acids. The CDR3 bases are TGTGCCAGCAGCGCCGCAGGGACGTACCAAGAGACCCAGTACTTC. It encodes CASSAAGTYQETQYF.